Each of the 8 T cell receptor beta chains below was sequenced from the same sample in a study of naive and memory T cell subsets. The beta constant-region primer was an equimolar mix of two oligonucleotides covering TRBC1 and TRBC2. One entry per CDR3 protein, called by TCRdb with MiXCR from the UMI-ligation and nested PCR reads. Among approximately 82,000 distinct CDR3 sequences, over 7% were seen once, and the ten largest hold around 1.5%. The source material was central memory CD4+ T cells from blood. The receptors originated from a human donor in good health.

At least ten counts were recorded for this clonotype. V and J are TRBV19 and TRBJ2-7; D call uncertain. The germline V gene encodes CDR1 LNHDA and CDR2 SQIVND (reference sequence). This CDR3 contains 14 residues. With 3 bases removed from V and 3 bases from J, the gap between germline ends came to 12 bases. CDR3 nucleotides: TGTGCCAGTAGTATCTCGGTGAAGCACTACGAGCAGTACTTC. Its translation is CASSISVKHYEQYF.

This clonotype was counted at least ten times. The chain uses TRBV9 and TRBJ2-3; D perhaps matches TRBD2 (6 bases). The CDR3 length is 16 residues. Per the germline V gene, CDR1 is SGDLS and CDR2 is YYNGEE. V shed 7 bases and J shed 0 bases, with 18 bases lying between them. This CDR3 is CASGGVFAGSTDTQYF. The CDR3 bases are TGTGCCAGCGGAGGGGTTTTCGCGGGCAGCACAGATACGCAGTATTTT.

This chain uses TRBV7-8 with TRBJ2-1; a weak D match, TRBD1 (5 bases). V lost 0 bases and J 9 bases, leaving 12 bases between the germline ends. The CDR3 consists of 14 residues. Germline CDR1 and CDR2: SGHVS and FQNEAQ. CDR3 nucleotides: TGTGCCAGCAGCTTAGCAAATAGGGGCGGTGAGCAGTTCTTC. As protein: CASSLANRGGEQFF.

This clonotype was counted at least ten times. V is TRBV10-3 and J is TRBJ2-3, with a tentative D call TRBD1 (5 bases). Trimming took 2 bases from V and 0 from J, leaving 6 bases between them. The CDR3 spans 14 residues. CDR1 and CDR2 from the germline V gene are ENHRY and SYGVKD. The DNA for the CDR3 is TGTGCCATCAGTGAGGACAGAAGCACAGATACGCAGTATTTT. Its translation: CAISEDRSTDTQYF.

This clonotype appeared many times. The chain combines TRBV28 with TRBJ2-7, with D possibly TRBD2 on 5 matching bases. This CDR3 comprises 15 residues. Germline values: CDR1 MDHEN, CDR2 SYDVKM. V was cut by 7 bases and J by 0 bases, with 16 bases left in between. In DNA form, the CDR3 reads TGTGCCAGCACCCCCGGACTGTCCGCCTCCTACGAGCAGTACTTC. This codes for CASTPGLSASYEQYF.

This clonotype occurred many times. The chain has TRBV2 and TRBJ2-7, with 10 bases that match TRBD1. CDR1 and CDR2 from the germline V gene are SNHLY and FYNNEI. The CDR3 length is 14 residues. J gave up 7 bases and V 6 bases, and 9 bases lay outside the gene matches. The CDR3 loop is CASRQGTGDGEQYF. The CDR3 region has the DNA TGTGCCAGCAGACAGGGGACAGGGGATGGGGAGCAGTACTTC.

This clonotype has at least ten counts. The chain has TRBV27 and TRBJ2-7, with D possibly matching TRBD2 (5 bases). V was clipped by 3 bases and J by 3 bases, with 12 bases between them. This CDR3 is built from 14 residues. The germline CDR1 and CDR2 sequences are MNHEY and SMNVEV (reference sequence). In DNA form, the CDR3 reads TGTGCCAGCAGTTTCGGGATAGGTGTCTACGAGCAGTACTTC. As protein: CASSFGIGVYEQYF.

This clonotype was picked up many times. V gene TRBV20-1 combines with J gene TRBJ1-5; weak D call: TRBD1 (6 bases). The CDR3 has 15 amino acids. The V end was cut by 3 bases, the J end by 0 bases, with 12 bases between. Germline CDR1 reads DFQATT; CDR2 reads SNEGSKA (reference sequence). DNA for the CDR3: TGCAGTGCTAGGAGAGACAGGCTTAGCAATCAGCCCCAGCATTTT. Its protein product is CSARRDRLSNQPQHF.